One and the same sample provided the 5 T cell receptor beta chains below, sequenced in a study of blood T cell repertoires in COVID-19. Generated by immunoSEQ multiplex PCR, the TCRdb table keeps only in-frame clones and is missing some. The profile covers 140,000 or so clones, with about 90% appearing a single time and about 11% taken by the ten largest. Sequences were obtained from PBMCs or T cells enriched from blood (not recorded which). The receptors stem from a man in his fifties or sixties who had recovered from COVID-19.

This clone has just one count. The same CDR3 can be traced to other DNA sequences in this sample. The chain employs TRBV5-1 and TRBJ2-2, with D unclear. CDR1 SGHRS and CDR2 YFSETQ come from the germline V gene. The CDR3 contains 14 residues. V lost 1 base and J 1 base, leaving 5 bases between the germline ends. The DNA for the CDR3 is TGCGCCAGCAGCTTGACGGTGAACACCGGGGAGCTGTTTTTT. Protein sequence: CASSLTVNTGELFF.

The genes are TRBV13 and TRBJ2-7; D perhaps matches TRBD1 (5 bases). V lost 4 bases to trimming and J lost 4 bases, with 20 bases between them. CDR1 is PRHDT and CDR2 is FYEKMQ in the germline V gene (reference sequence). The CDR3 is made up of 16 amino acids. CDR3 amino acids: CASSSALNRNVYEQYF. The CDR3 nucleotides read TGTGCCAGCAGCTCCGCCCTTAACAGGAATGTATACGAGCAGTACTTC.

The gene calls are TRBV28 and TRBJ2-7, with 8 bases fitting TRBD1. Per germline, CDR1 MDHEN and CDR2 SYDVKM. The CDR3 totals 13 residues. The junction had 4 bases not matched to a gene; V was cut back by 6 bases and J by 3 bases. The CDR3 here is CASRLTGDYEQYF. The CDR3 region has the DNA TGTGCCAGCAGGCTGACAGGGGACTACGAGCAGTACTTC. The full variable domain, completed using reference TRBV28 and TRBJ2-7, is DVKVTQSSRYLVKRTGEKVFLECVQDMDHENMFWYRQDPGLGLRLIYFSYDVKMKEKGDIPEGYSVSREKKERFSLILESASTNQTSMYLCASRLTGDYEQYFGPGTRLTVT.

This clone was seen only a few times. This rearrangement joins TRBV28 to TRBJ2-7; TRBD2 might be the D (5 bases). Germline values: CDR1 MDHEN, CDR2 SYDVKM. The CDR3 runs 14 residues. Trimming removed 5 bases from V and 4 bases from J, with 15 bases in between. The chain's CDR3 is CASSPWTEEYEQYF. The DNA of the CDR3 is TGTGCCAGCAGTCCCTGGACGGAGGAATACGAGCAGTACTTC.

The genes are TRBV11-3 and TRBJ2-1; D is unresolved. The CDR3 covers 13 residues. Trimming removed 3 bases at V and 10 bases at J, with 13 bases between. Germline V lookup: CDR1 SGHNT, CDR2 YENEEA. CDR3 protein: CASSLGSLQEQFF. CDR3 coding DNA: TGTGCCAGCAGCTTGGGCAGCCTCCAGGAGCAGTTCTTC.